This T cell receptor beta chain is from a study of regulatory T cells in long-lasting Graves disease. Across the study: More than 5 years of antithyroid drugs with positive TSH receptor antibodies defined persistent Graves' disease.

Study-level findings and limits: Persistent Graves' patients showed reduced TCR diversity versus newly diagnosed patients.

Time point noted: persistent/refractory GD, antithyroid drugs over 5 years with positive TRAb. Preparation of the TCR library used RNA extracted from PBMCs. The table lists this clonotype with a few counts. The antigen is not known. Combining iRepertoire HTBI primers with Arm-PCR of CDR3 regions, the authors built TCR beta libraries. In TCRdb, the multiplex PCR reads were re-called with MiXCR into one record per CDR3 protein. The top ten hold roughly an eighth of the sample, which has 350,000 to 500,000 distinct CDR3 sequences, 20% to 25% seen once. Germline CDR1 and CDR2: SGHKS and YYEKEE (reference sequence). The CDR3 extends over 14 amino acids. V was pared by 2 bases and J by 5 bases, with 6 bases of the junction left unmatched.

This chain connects TRBV5-5 to TRBJ1-2, with 7 positions matching TRBD1. This TCR came from a female donor with Graves disease. This specimen was peripheral blood mononuclear cells (PBMCs), taken when the disease was refractory, from a patient treated with antithyroid drugs. CDR3 DNA sequence: TGTGCCAGCAGCTTAAGATTACAGGGGTATGGCTACACCTTC. Its translation is CASSLRLQGYGYTF.